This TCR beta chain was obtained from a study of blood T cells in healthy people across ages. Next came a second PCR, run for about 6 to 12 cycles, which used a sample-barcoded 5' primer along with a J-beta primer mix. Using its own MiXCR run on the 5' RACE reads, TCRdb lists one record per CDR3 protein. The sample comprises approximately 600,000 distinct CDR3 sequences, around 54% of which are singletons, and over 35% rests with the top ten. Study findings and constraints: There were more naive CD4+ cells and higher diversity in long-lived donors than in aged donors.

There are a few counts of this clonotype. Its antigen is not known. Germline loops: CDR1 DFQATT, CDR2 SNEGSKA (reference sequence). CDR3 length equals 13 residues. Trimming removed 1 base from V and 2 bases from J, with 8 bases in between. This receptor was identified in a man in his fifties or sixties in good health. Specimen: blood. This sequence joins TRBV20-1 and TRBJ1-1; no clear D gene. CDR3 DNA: TGCAGTGCTAGAGTCAGAGCTAACACTGAAGCTTTCTTT. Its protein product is CSARVRANTEAFF.